Below, one T cell receptor beta chain is given with its context. The sample originates from a study of blood T cell repertoires in COVID-19. Those enrolled, adults aged 18 to 89 years, came from about two dozen US areas. Under the authors' procedure: Reference gene primer amplification in the assay estimated nucleated cell counts. The table came from immunoSEQ multiplex PCR; TCRdb's copy has only in-frame clones and leaves some out. The V and J calls and the clone size are those of that table, but D and trimming were determined from the DNA. The sample includes roughly 250,000 clones, approximately 86% of them seen just once. The receptor was isolated from a woman younger than 45 with acute COVID-19. Sample: PBMCs or T cells enriched from blood (not recorded which).

In nucleotides, the CDR3 is TGTGCCAGTAGTACGCAGATGGGTGGGGGGGCGAACACTGAAGCTTTCTTT. Protein product: CASSTQMGGGANTEAFF. The V call is TRBV19, the J call TRBJ1-1; possible D gene TRBD1, 6 bases. Germline-derived CDR1 and CDR2 are LNHDA and SQIVND (reference sequence). This CDR3 region has 17 residues. The ends were cut back, 4 bases at V and 1 base at J, with 19 bases in the middle.